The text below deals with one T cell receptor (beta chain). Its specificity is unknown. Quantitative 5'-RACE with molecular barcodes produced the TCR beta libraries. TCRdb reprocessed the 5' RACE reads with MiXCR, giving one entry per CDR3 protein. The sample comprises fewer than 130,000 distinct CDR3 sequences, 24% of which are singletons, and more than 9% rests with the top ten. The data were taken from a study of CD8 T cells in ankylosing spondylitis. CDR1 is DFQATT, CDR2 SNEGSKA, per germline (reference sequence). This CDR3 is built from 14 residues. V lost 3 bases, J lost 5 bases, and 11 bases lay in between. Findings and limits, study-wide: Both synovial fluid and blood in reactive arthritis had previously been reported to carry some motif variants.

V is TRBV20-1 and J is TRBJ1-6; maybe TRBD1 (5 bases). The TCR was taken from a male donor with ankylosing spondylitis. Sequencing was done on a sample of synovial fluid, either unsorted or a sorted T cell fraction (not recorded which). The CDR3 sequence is CSASRQRDNSPLHF. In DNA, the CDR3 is TGCAGTGCTAGTAGACAGCGAGATAATTCACCCCTCCACTTT.